This TCR beta chain comes out of a study of technical replicates of blood from several donors. Germline lookup yields CDR1 MNHEY and CDR2 SMNVEV (reference sequence). The CDR3 length is 14 residues. V shed 7 bases and J 4 bases; nucleotides not matched to a gene: 2. Sequenced by immunoSEQ multiplex PCR; TCRdb stores in-frame clones only, minus some. The table records roughly 60,000 clones, 80% to 95% of them present only once. This chain connects TRBV27 to TRBJ2-1; 12 nucleotides match TRBD2. The sample consisted of PBMCs. The TCR sequence derives from a human donor in good health. Some clones in this sample may be carry-over from other donors' samples. CDR3 loop: CASTLAGGYNEQFF. CDR3 DNA: TGTGCCAGCACCCTAGCGGGGGGGTACAATGAGCAGTTCTTC.